This T cell receptor (beta chain) was recorded in a study of beta chain features in type 1 diabetes. Findings of the study overall: Shortening that was moderate but significant affected the TCRB CDR3s of Type 1 diabetes patients in all four CD4+ subsets. A greater similarity of naive, central memory and Treg TCRB repertoires was seen among patients than among healthy donors. Insertions were fewer and deletions more numerous at VDJ junctions in type 1 diabetes patients.

Sorting of CD4+ naive, central memory, regulatory and stem cell-like memory cells was performed via CD45RO/CCR7/CD25/CD127/CD95/CD27. The whole isolated RNA underwent reverse transcription, so sequencing captured expressed TCRB transcripts. The table came from immunoSEQ multiplex PCR; TCRdb's copy has only in-frame clones and leaves some out. The data hold about 660,000 clones, with around an eighth observed a single time. The CDR3 is 14 residues long. The V segment lost 1 base and the J segment 5 bases; nucleotides outside the gene matches: 0. From germline, CDR1 is SGHTA and CDR2 FQGNSA. In its sample, this clone was seen a few times. Antigen specificity is unknown.

The chain links TRBV7-2 to TRBJ2-1; 9 nucleotides line up with TRBD2. The sequencing input was naive CD4+ T cells from blood. This clonotype was obtained from a man between 18 and 29 years old with type 1 diabetes. The CDR3 here is CASSLGTSDNEQFF. The CDR3 bases are TGTGCCAGCAGCTTAGGGACTAGCGACAATGAGCAGTTCTTC.